The 2 T cell receptor beta chains reported below all come from one sample, sequenced in a study of CD8+CD57+ T cells in acquired aplastic anemia. Profiles of TCR beta VDJ and CDR3 were generated from a genomic DNA template. TCRdb re-analysed the reads in MiXCR, keeping a single row per CDR3 protein. The data contain 220,000 or so distinct CDR3 sequences, roughly two thirds of them singletons. All patients picked for sequencing had shown, by flow cytometry, an expansion of CD8+CD57+ cells. Sequenced input: sorted CD4+, CD8+, or CD8+CD57+ T cells (not recorded which) from PBMCs. The receptors here all came from a human donor with aplastic anemia.

The genes are TRBV15 and TRBJ2-7; D possibly corresponds to TRBD2 (6 bases). Germline lookup yields CDR1 LNHNV and CDR2 YYDKDF (reference sequence). This CDR3 has 16 residues. The V and J ends lost 0 bases and 4 bases respectively, with 16 bases between them. The CDR3 loop is CATSRDGGGVLYEQYF. The CDR3 DNA sequence: TGTGCCACCAGCAGAGATGGTGGCGGGGTCCTTTACGAGCAGTACTTC.

This clonotype was recorded a few times. This CDR3 fails to terminate in the conserved phenylalanine or tryptophan, so it likely reflects a read error. The limits of the CDR3 on the DNA are not certain, so only TCRdb's listed CDR3 is given. This sequence joins TRBV7-2 and TRBJ2-7; whether TRBD1, the table's D call, matches the DNA was not checked. The CDR3 is 15 amino acids long, termini counted. Germline assignment: CDR1 SGHTA and CDR2 FQGNSA. Here the CDR3 reads CASSPSRDRAEDWKI.